This T cell receptor (beta chain) was sequenced for a study of tumor-infiltrating lymphocytes in primary liver carcinoma. Study in general: Every patient in the cohort had a primary liver carcinoma. That carcinoma was treated by surgical resection. Findings and caveats of the study: Significantly greater top-250-clone fractions characterized tumors relative to blood (p = 0.039).

Constant-region priming of around 530 ng total RNA yielded TCR beta cDNA. A slightly modified ARM-PCR protocol with three nested multiplex PCR rounds produced these TCR beta libraries. The first two PCR rounds used TRBV1-TRBV30 forward primers with a C-beta reverse primer, 10 to 11 cycles each. TCRdb redid the calling of the multiplex PCR reads with MiXCR, one entry per CDR3 protein. This sample has about 310,000 distinct CDR3 sequences, with over 55% found just once. Remarks on this clonotype: The antigen remains undetermined. A junction boundary mismatches the germline segment, possibly from a read error.

It was unsorted whole blood that yielded blood RNA, and germline DNA was also extracted. The patients lived with chronic HBV infection and had not yet received any treatment. CDR3 length: 15 amino acids. Germline V gene sequence: CDR1 SGHAT, CDR2 FQDESV (reference sequence). This TCR derives from a man aged 35-49 years with primary liver carcinoma and hepatitis B virus infection. V and J are TRBV11-1 and TRBJ1-4; D is unclear. Material: peripheral blood. The CDR3 is CTSSLRIGANEKLFF. The CDR3, as DNA: TGTACCAGTAGCTTAAGGATTGGAGCTAATGAAAAACTGTTTTTT. The full variable domain, with the rest looked up from reference TRBV11-1 and TRBJ1-4, is EAEVAQSPRYKITEKSQAVAFWCDPISGHATLYWYRQILGQGPELLVQFQDESVVDDSQLPKDRFSAERLKGVDSTLKIQPAELGDSAMYLCTSSLRIGANEKLFFGSGTQLSVL.